Reported below is one T cell receptor (beta chain). Here immunoSEQ multiplex PCR was the method, and the copy in TCRdb shows in-frame clones only, minus some. The data show fewer than 400,000 clones, 88% seen once. This record belongs to a study of blood T cell repertoires in COVID-19. Sequencing input: PBMCs or T cells enriched from blood (not recorded which). The TCR originated in a man aged 30 to 39 who had recovered from COVID-19.

The CDR3 region is CASSEGQGSSYEQYF. The CDR3 nucleotides read TGTGCCAGCAGTGAGGGACAGGGCAGCTCCTACGAGCAGTACTTC. The V gene is TRBV6-1, the J gene TRBJ2-7, with 9 bases that match TRBD1. In germline, CDR1 is MNHNS, CDR2 SASEGT. V was pared by 3 bases and J by 0 bases, with 3 bases of the junction left unmatched. The CDR3 loop spans 15 amino acids.